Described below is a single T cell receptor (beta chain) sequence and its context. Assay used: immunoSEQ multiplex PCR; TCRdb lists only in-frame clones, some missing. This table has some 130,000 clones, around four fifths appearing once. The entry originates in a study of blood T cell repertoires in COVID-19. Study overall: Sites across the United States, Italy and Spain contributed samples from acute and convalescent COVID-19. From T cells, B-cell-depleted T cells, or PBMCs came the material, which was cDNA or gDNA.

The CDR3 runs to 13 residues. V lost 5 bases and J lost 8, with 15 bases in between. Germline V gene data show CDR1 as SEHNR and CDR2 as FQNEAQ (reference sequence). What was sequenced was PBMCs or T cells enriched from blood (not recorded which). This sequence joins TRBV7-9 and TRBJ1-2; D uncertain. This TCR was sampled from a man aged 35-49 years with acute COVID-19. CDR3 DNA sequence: TGTGCCAGCAGCCCCGGCGCCGGGTCAGGCTACACCTTC. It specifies CASSPGAGSGYTF.